These 7 T cell receptor beta chains share one sample of origin, sequenced in a study of OX40 agonist ivuxolimab in advanced cancers. Produced via immunoSEQ multiplex PCR; TCRdb's table is partial and in-frame only. This table has some 100,000 clones, about 90% appearing once. The specimen was CD4+ or CD8+ T cells sorted from blood, collected in a trial of the OX40 agonist ivuxolimab. The receptors originated from an adult with an advanced solid tumor such as melanoma, head and neck, liver or kidney cancer.

This chain uses TRBV7-2 with TRBJ1-4, with 7 bases aligning to TRBD1. The V segment lost 3 bases and the J segment 8 bases; nucleotides outside the gene matches: 12. CDR3 length: 16 amino acids. Germline values: CDR1 SGHTA, CDR2 FQGNSA. The CDR3 here is CASSLGNRGAYEKLFF. The DNA of the CDR3 is TGTGCCAGCAGCTTGGGGAACAGGGGCGCCTACGAAAAACTGTTTTTT.

This clone was recorded once. This rearrangement joins TRBV4-1 to TRBJ1-2; TRBD1 agrees at 7 bases. V shed 1 base, J shed 2 bases, and the junction held 1 base outside the gene matches. The CDR3 sequence is 14 residues long. Germline V gene data show CDR1 as MGHRA and CDR2 as YSYEKL. The CDR3, as DNA: TGCGCCAGCAGCCAAGCACAGGGGAACTATGGCTACACCTTC. This gives the protein CASSQAQGNYGYTF.

The chain combines TRBV11-3 with TRBJ2-3; no reliable D call. Trimming removed 5 bases at V and 0 bases at J, with 12 bases between. This CDR3 comprises 15 residues. The germline V gene encodes CDR1 SGHNT and CDR2 YENEEA. CDR3 sequence: CASSQDGPSTDTQYF. As DNA, the CDR3 is TGTGCCAGCAGCCAGGACGGACCTAGCACAGATACGCAGTATTTT.

The chain couples TRBV19 to TRBJ2-3; the D is unclear. V lost 5 bases and J 1 base, leaving 10 bases between the germline ends. The CDR3 contains 14 residues. CDR1 LNHDA and CDR2 SQIVND come from the germline V gene (reference sequence). In DNA, the CDR3 is TGTGCCAGTAGTCCCGACGGACGCACAGATACGCAGTATTTT. Protein: CASSPDGRTDTQYF. Based on the CDR3 plus reference TRBV19 and TRBJ2-3, the full variable domain is DGGITQSPKYLFRKEGQNVTLSCEQNLNHDAMYWYRQDPGQGLRLIYYSQIVNDFQKGDIAEGYSVSREKKESFPLTVTSAQKNPTAFYLCASSPDGRTDTQYFGPGTRLTVL.

The rearrangement joins TRBV7-6 to TRBJ1-3; perhaps TRBD1 as D (6 bases). V lost 3 bases, J lost 4 bases, and 10 bases lay in between. Germline V lookup: CDR1 SGHVS, CDR2 FNYEAQ. There are 14 residues in the CDR3. CDR3 sequence (DNA): TGTGCCAGCAGCTTGGGACAATCCGGAAACACCATATATTTT. Protein product: CASSLGQSGNTIYF.

The CDR3 DNA reads TGTGCCAGCAGCCCCGTGAGAGGGACCTACGAGCAGTACTTC. It yields the protein CASSPVRGTYEQYF. J is TRBJ2-7 and V is TRBV11-2; D is perhaps TRBD2 (5 bases). This CDR3 has 14 residues. Between the trimmed V and J ends, which lost 5 bases and 2 bases, there was a span of 13 bases. Germline loops: CDR1 SGHAT, CDR2 FQNNGV.

This sequence joins TRBV6-6 and TRBJ1-2, with D hard to call. The CDR3 runs 14 residues. Germline assignment: CDR1 MNHNY and CDR2 SVGAGI (reference sequence). V lost 6 bases, J lost 4 bases, and 15 bases lay in between. Here the CDR3 reads CASRTPRTVYGYTF. Written as DNA, the CDR3 is TGTGCCAGCAGGACCCCCAGGACGGTCTATGGCTACACCTTC.